Listed here are 11 T cell receptor beta chains from one sample, sequenced in a study of blood T cell repertoires in COVID-19. The table came from immunoSEQ multiplex PCR; TCRdb's copy has only in-frame clones and leaves some out. The sample records about 100,000 clones, around four fifths being singletons. The sample comprised peripheral blood. These receptor sequences come from a man aged 45 to 65 with active or convalescent COVID-19.

The V and J genes are TRBV19 and TRBJ2-1, with TRBD2 matching 11 bases. The length of the CDR3 is 14 residues. Germline lookup yields CDR1 LNHDA and CDR2 SQIVND (reference sequence). The ends lost 6 bases at V and 7 bases at J; junction bases unmatched: 5. This CDR3 reads CASRGLAEQNEQFF. CDR3 coding DNA: TGTGCCAGTAGGGGACTAGCGGAACAAAATGAGCAGTTCTTC.

This clone came up a few times. V usage is TRBV2 and J usage is TRBJ1-4, with TRBD1 matching 9 bases. Germline assignment: CDR1 SNHLY and CDR2 FYNNEI. The CDR3 covers 13 residues. Unmatched junction bases numbered 3, after V lost 7 bases and J lost 6 bases. The CDR3 DNA reads as TGTGCCAGCACAACAGGGGGCCATGAAAAACTGTTTTTT. Amino acids: CASTTGGHEKLFF. The variable domain in full, with the rest retrieved from reference TRBV2 and TRBJ1-4, is EPEVTQTPSHQVTQMGQEVILRCVPISNHLYFYWYRQILGQKVEFLVSFYNNEISEKSEIFDDQFSVERPDGSNFTLKIRSTKLEDSAMYFCASTTGGHEKLFFGSGTQLSVL.

This clone occurred once. The chain couples TRBV6-2 or TRBV6-3 to TRBJ1-6; TRBD1 agrees at 12 bases. Trimming took 1 base from V and 17 from J; bases not matched to a gene: 3. The CDR3 loop spans 13 amino acids. CDR1 MNHEY and CDR2 SVGEGT come from the germline V gene. This CDR3 reads CASSYLGTGGFHF. The CDR3 nucleotides read TGTGCCAGCAGTTACTTGGGGACAGGGGGCTTCCACTTT.

This chain connects TRBV19 to TRBJ2-1, with 15 bases fitting TRBD2. CDR1 and CDR2 from the germline V gene are LNHDA and SQIVND (reference sequence). The CDR3 has 16 amino acids. The V segment lost 1 base and the J segment 8 bases; nucleotides outside the gene matches: 3. CDR3 region: CASSIVRTSGRDEQFF. The CDR3 DNA sequence: TGTGCCAGTAGTATAGTAAGGACTAGCGGGAGGGATGAGCAGTTCTTC.

The V and J genes are TRBV28 and TRBJ1-3, with TRBD1 identical over 9 bases. The germline gives CDR1 MDHEN, CDR2 SYDVKM. After removal of 5 bases from V and 2 bases from J, the junction contained 7 bases not matched to a gene. The CDR3 sequence is 16 residues long. Here the CDR3 DNA reads TGTGCCAGCAGTACCCGACAGGGGGGCCCTGGAAACACCATATATTTT. It specifies CASSTRQGGPGNTIYF.

The gene calls are TRBV5-1 and TRBJ2-7; TRBD2 is a possible D gene (5 bases). The CDR3 consists of 16 residues. Trimming cost V 2 bases and J 5 bases, with 20 bases left between them. In germline, CDR1 is SGHRS, CDR2 YFSETQ. The CDR3: CASSFSMAGAANEQYF. The CDR3 DNA reads TGCGCCAGCAGCTTCTCTATGGCAGGAGCGGCTAACGAGCAGTACTTC.

V is TRBV7-8 and J is TRBJ1-4; 7 bases map to TRBD1. Germline CDR1 SGHVS, CDR2 FQNEAQ. This CDR3 comprises 13 residues. The trim removed 4 bases at V and 8 bases at J, leaving 4 bases unmatched. The CDR3 nucleotides are TGTGCCAGCAGCTACAGGGGTCAGGAAAAACTGTTTTTT. Residues: CASSYRGQEKLFF.

The V call is TRBV19, the J call TRBJ1-6; no clear D. The CDR3 contains 15 residues. Trimming left V 10 bases short and J 7 bases short, with 20 bases between. The germline gives CDR1 LNHDA, CDR2 SQIVND (reference sequence). This CDR3 is CATSGSAGSNSPLHF. As DNA, the CDR3 is TGTGCCACTTCCGGGTCGGCGGGGTCGAATTCACCCCTCCACTTT.

The genes are TRBV7-9 and TRBJ1-1, with 8 positions matching TRBD1. J was trimmed by 11 bases and V by 1 base; bases with no gene match: 9. There are 14 residues in the CDR3. Germline values: CDR1 SEHNR, CDR2 FQNEAQ (reference sequence). CDR3 sequence reads: CASSLETGAGRAFF. The CDR3 region has the DNA TGTGCCAGCAGCTTAGAGACAGGGGCGGGTAGGGCTTTCTTT.

This chain uses TRBV7-9 with TRBJ1-5, with D maybe TRBD1 (6 bases). Germline values: CDR1 SEHNR, CDR2 FQNEAQ (reference sequence). The CDR3 spans 15 residues. V lost 4 bases to trimming and J lost 3 bases, with 13 bases between them. The DNA of the CDR3 is TGTGCCAGCAGCTCACAGGGTGGGTCCAATCAGCCCCAGCATTTT. This encodes CASSSQGGSNQPQHF. Supplemented by reference TRBV7-9 and TRBJ1-5, the full variable domain reads DTGVSQNPRHKITKRGQNVTFRCDPISEHNRLYWYRQTLGQGPEFLTYFQNEAQLEKSRLLSDRFSAERPKGSFSTLEIQRTEQGDSAMYLCASSSQGGSNQPQHFGDGTRLSIL.

This clone was seen a handful of times. The chain uses TRBV12-3 or TRBV12-4 and TRBJ2-1, with a weak D call TRBD1 (5 bases). This CDR3 comprises 13 residues. The V and J ends lost 6 bases and 8 bases respectively, with 14 bases between them. The CDR3 nucleotides are TGTGCCAGCAGCAGTAATCCCAGGGATGAGCAGTTCTTC. Its translation is CASSSNPRDEQFF.